This T cell receptor beta chain came from a study of persistence of HIV-infected CD4 T cells. The libraries were made with immunoSEQ version 4 in survey mode. Repertoires were generated with immunoSEQ multiplex PCR, while TCRdb's copy carries only in-frame clones and drops some. The data show 35,000 to 50,000 clones, with approximately 90% seen just once and 1.8% held by the top ten. As concerns this clone: Antigen specificity is unknown.

The CDR3 length is 15 residues. Germline CDR1 and CDR2: SGHTA and FQGNSA. Between the trimmed V and J ends, which lost 1 base and 3 bases, there was a span of 13 bases. Nonspecific anti-CD3/anti-CD28 bead stimulation represents the broad CD4+ T cell repertoire. CD4+ T cells upregulating both CD40 ligand and CD69 were sorted as responding cells. The receptor's source is an adult man with HIV who was CMV-seropositive. The chain has TRBV7-2 and TRBJ2-7; D is unclear. The sequenced sample was CD4+ T cells sorted from PBMCs after roughly 19-hour stimulation, obtained from a patient who received antiretroviral therapy. The chain's CDR3 is CASSLGGSLYYEQYF. CDR3 DNA: TGTGCCAGCAGCTTAGGTGGGTCACTCTACTACGAGCAGTACTTC.